Below are 29 T cell receptor beta chains sequenced from a single sample in a study. TCRdb passed the RT-PCR reads through MiXCR, listing each CDR3 protein once. Of hundreds of thousands of distinct CDR3 sequences in the sample, 11% to 15% are singletons; the top ten hold 3% to 4.5%. Sequencing used memory CD4+ T cells from blood. The receptors stem from a female donor in good health, serving as a healthy control.

This chain uses TRBV7-2 with TRBJ1-1; D is undetermined. Germline V gives CDR1 SGHTA, CDR2 FQGNSA. Trimming cost V 5 bases and J 4 bases, with 14 bases left between them. The CDR3 has 14 residues. Here the CDR3 reads CASSPQEVVTEAFF. CDR3 nucleotide sequence: TGTGCCAGCAGCCCCCAGGAGGTTGTCACTGAAGCTTTCTTT.

The gene calls are TRBV12-3 or TRBV12-4 and TRBJ1-4; D ambiguous. V lost 3 bases and J 8 bases, leaving 7 bases between the germline ends. CDR3 size: 12 residues. The DNA for the CDR3 is TGTGCCAGCAGTTTGCAGGCAGAAAAACTGTTTTTT. Residues: CASSLQAEKLFF.

V usage is TRBV18 and J usage is TRBJ2-2; D gene unclear. The germline gives CDR1 KGHSH, CDR2 LQKENI. Trimming shortened V by 6 bases and J by 1 base, and 9 bases separated the two germline ends. There are 14 residues in the CDR3. This CDR3 is CASSDRLNTGELFF. The CDR3 DNA sequence: TGTGCCAGCTCGGACCGACTGAACACCGGGGAGCTGTTTTTT.

The chain employs TRBV12-3 or TRBV12-4 and TRBJ1-6; D unclear. V was pared by 3 bases and J by 8 bases, with 14 bases between. The CDR3 spans 15 residues. The CDR3 is CASSFNPSGDSPLHF. For the CDR3, the DNA is TGTGCCAGCAGTTTCAACCCGTCCGGGGATTCACCCCTCCACTTT.

The chain joins TRBV29-1 to TRBJ1-2; D uncertain. The CDR3 loop spans 12 amino acids. Trimming took off 2 bases at V and 2 bases at J, with 6 bases between the two ends. In germline, CDR1 is SQVTM, CDR2 ANQGSEA. CDR3 nucleotide sequence: TGCAGCGTTGAAACCCAAAACTATGGCTACACCTTC. This codes for CSVETQNYGYTF.

This clonotype was counted a few times. The chain joins TRBV6-5 to TRBJ1-3; TRBD1 might be the D (5 bases). CDR1 and CDR2 from the germline V gene are MNHEY and SVGAGI. The V gene lost 6 bases and the J gene lost 2 bases, with 14 bases spanning the gap. There are 15 residues in the CDR3. CDR3 nucleotide sequence: TGTGCCAGCAGCCCCCCCGGGGGTACTGGAAACACCATATATTTT. It codes for CASSPPGGTGNTIYF.

The rearrangement uses TRBV27 and TRBJ2-7, with D possibly TRBD1 on 6 matching bases. There are 13 residues in the CDR3. Between the trimmed V and J ends, which lost 7 bases and 2 bases, there was a span of 12 bases. Germline lookup yields CDR1 MNHEY and CDR2 SMNVEV (reference sequence). The CDR3 reads CASKGQPTYEQYF. The CDR3 DNA reads as TGTGCCAGCAAAGGACAGCCTACCTACGAGCAGTACTTC.

This sequence joins TRBV6-6 and TRBJ2-2; 10 nucleotides line up with TRBD2. The trim removed 6 bases at V and 3 bases at J, leaving 7 bases unmatched. The CDR3 sequence is 16 residues long. Germline-derived CDR1 and CDR2 are MNHNY and SVGAGI (reference sequence). This chain's CDR3 is CASSYLGLADTGELFF. DNA of the CDR3: TGTGCCAGCAGCTATCTAGGACTAGCGGACACCGGGGAGCTGTTTTTT.

The DNA for the CDR3 is TGTGCCAGCAGTGAATCTCTTATTAATGAAAAACTGTTTTTT. Translating gives CASSESLINEKLFF. The chain carries TRBV6-1 and TRBJ1-4, with D unresolved. There are 14 residues in the CDR3. Germline V gene lookup returns CDR1 MNHNS and CDR2 SASEGT. V lost 2 bases and J lost 4, with 8 bases in between.

This clonotype appeared a single time. At one of its ends the junction is not consistent with the germline gene, which may arise from a read error. The V gene is TRBV7-3, the J gene TRBJ2-7; the D call may be TRBD1 or TRBD2 (6 bases each). CDR1 and CDR2 (germline): SGHTA, FQGTGA. This CDR3 has 22 residues. CDR3 bases: TGTGTCAGCAGCCCCCCCCCAGGGGACTGTCCGTGGAACGATGTTCGCTCCTACGAGCAGTACTTC. Protein product: CVSSPPPGDCPWNDVRSYEQYF. Together with reference TRBV7-3 and TRBJ2-7, the CDR3 gives the full variable domain: GAGVSQTPSNKVTEKGKYVELRCDPISGHTALYWYRQSLGQGPEFLIYFQGTGAADDSGLPNDRFFAVRPEGSVSTLKIQRTERGDSAVYLCVSSPPPGDCPWNDVRSYEQYFGPGTRLTVT.

The sample holds many counts of this clonotype. This chain connects TRBV5-6 to TRBJ2-5, with unresolved D. Per germline, CDR1 SGHDT and CDR2 YYEEEE. V lost 5 bases, J lost 3 bases, and 23 bases lay in between. This CDR3 region has 17 residues. CDR3 protein: CASRHRTQPVVKETQYF. The CDR3 nucleotides are TGTGCCAGCAGACACCGAACGCAGCCCGTGGTCAAAGAGACCCAGTACTTC.

The V call is TRBV12-3 or TRBV12-4, the J call TRBJ2-7; D is ambiguous. Trimming pared 1 base from V and 3 bases from J, leaving 13 bases between. The CDR3 length is 15 residues. The CDR3 DNA reads as TGTGCCAGCAGTTTAGTGGGAATCCCTTTCTACGAGCAGTACTTC. Protein sequence: CASSLVGIPFYEQYF.

The chain employs TRBV6-6 and TRBJ1-1; 8 nucleotides agree with TRBD1. J was trimmed by 1 base and V by 6 bases; bases with no gene match: 13. The germline CDR1 and CDR2 sequences are MNHNY and SVGAGI (reference sequence). The CDR3 is 17 residues long. The CDR3: CASRRSPGQAENTEAFF. CDR3 in DNA: TGTGCCAGCAGACGATCACCGGGACAGGCAGAGAACACTGAAGCTTTCTTT.

The table lists this clonotype with many counts. The J gene is TRBJ1-2, the V gene TRBV6-5, with D perhaps matching TRBD1 (6 bases). CDR1 is MNHEY, CDR2 SVGAGI, per germline. The CDR3 contains 16 residues. Trimming removed 0 bases from V and 3 bases from J, with 14 bases in between. The CDR3 spells CASSYSGAGNDYGYTF. CDR3 bases: TGTGCCAGCAGTTACTCGGGGGCAGGGAATGACTATGGCTACACCTTC.

In its sample, this clonotype was seen a few times. V gene TRBV20-1 combines with J gene TRBJ1-1; TRBD1 matches at 9 bases. CDR3 length equals 13 residues. Losses at the gene ends were 5 bases for V and 5 bases for J; bases not matched to a gene: 6. Germline CDR1 reads DFQATT; CDR2 reads SNEGSKA (reference sequence). CDR3 amino acids: CSAAPGTGTEAFF. The CDR3 bases are TGCAGTGCTGCTCCCGGGACAGGGACTGAAGCTTTCTTT.

This clonotype was observed a few times. The J gene is TRBJ1-3, the V gene TRBV5-5; the match to TRBD1 covers 9 bases. In germline, CDR1 is SGHKS, CDR2 YYEKEE (reference sequence). Trimming cost V 3 bases and J 2 bases; bases outside gene matches: 0. This CDR3 has 14 residues. Here the CDR3 DNA reads TGTGCCAGCAGCTGGGACAGGGCTGGAAACACCATATATTTT. This gives the protein CASSWDRAGNTIYF.

The V gene is TRBV20-1, the J gene TRBJ2-4; 8 positions agree with TRBD1. The junction had 7 bases not matched to a gene; V was cut back by 7 bases and J by 5 bases. CDR1 is DFQATT and CDR2 is SNEGSKA in the germline V gene (reference sequence). The CDR3 extends over 13 amino acids. DNA for the CDR3: TGCAGTGGAGGTGGGGGACAGGAAAACATTCAGTACTTC. It yields the protein CSGGGGQENIQYF.

V usage is TRBV6-5 and J usage is TRBJ2-2; 7 bases are a match to TRBD1. V was pared by 6 bases and J by 2 bases, with 6 bases of the junction left unmatched. Germline V gives CDR1 MNHEY, CDR2 SVGAGI. This CDR3 region has 15 residues. CDR3 in amino acids: CASRKGQINTGELFF. The CDR3 DNA reads as TGTGCCAGCAGAAAGGGACAGATAAACACCGGGGAGCTGTTTTTT.

The rearrangement links TRBV7-6 to TRBJ2-3; D is perhaps TRBD2 (7 bases). The length of the CDR3 is 15 residues. V lost 5 bases and J lost 3, with 15 bases in between. The germline V gene encodes CDR1 SGHVS and CDR2 FNYEAQ. The CDR3 coding sequence is TGTGCCAGCAGCCCAGAGGGGGGGCCAACAGATACGCAGTATTTT. Translation: CASSPEGGPTDTQYF.

This clonotype came up a few times. The chain uses TRBV27 and TRBJ1-5, with D possibly being TRBD1 (6 bases). V lost 1 base and J lost 4, with 23 bases in between. Germline V gives CDR1 MNHEY, CDR2 SMNVEV (reference sequence). The CDR3 consists of 19 residues. The CDR3 nucleotides read TGTGCCAGCAGTTTATACCCCAACGGGGCAGGGGTAGGAAATCAGCCCCAGCATTTT. Residues: CASSLYPNGAGVGNQPQHF.

This clonotype was seen more than once but under ten times. The V and J genes are TRBV11-2 and TRBJ2-1; 10 bases are shared with TRBD1. Germline trimming cut 4 bases from V and 6 bases from J; bases unmatched to any gene: 6. CDR1 and CDR2 from the germline V gene are SGHAT and FQNNGV. This CDR3 is built from 15 residues. The CDR3 sequence: CASSYRDRGGNEQFF. In nucleotides, the CDR3 is TGTGCCAGCAGCTACCGGGACAGGGGAGGCAATGAGCAGTTCTTC. The whole variable domain, filled in from reference TRBV11-2 and TRBJ2-1, reads EAGVAQSPRYKIIEKRQSVAFWCNPISGHATLYWYQQILGQGPKLLIQFQNNGVVDDSQLPKDRFSAERLKGVDSTLKIQPAKLEDSAVYLCASSYRDRGGNEQFFGPGTRLTVL.

Details on this clonotype: A much larger clone differs by one base, so this may be a read error. V usage is TRBV7-2 and J usage is TRBJ2-7, with D maybe TRBD1 (5 bases). Trimming left V 6 bases short and J 6 bases short, with 15 bases between. CDR1 is SGHTA, CDR2 FQGNSA, per germline. The CDR3 has 13 amino acids. The CDR3 loop reads CASRELGVSEQYF. As DNA, the CDR3 is TGTGCCAGCAGGGAGTTAGGGGTCAGCGAGCAGTACTTC.

In its sample, this clonotype was seen many times. J is TRBJ1-2 and V is TRBV4-3; D is ambiguous. The germline V gene encodes CDR1 LGHNA and CDR2 YSLEER. Between the trimmed V and J ends, which lost 0 bases and 7 bases, there was a span of 18 bases. The CDR3 spans 16 residues. CDR3 coding DNA: TGCGCCAGCAGCCAAGAGTTGTTAGAAGGGAGGTTTGGCTACACCTTC. Its translation is CASSQELLEGRFGYTF.

This sequence joins TRBV20-1 and TRBJ2-3; TRBD1 aligns across 8 bases. The germline CDR1 and CDR2 sequences are DFQATT and SNEGSKA (reference sequence). The CDR3 has 15 residues. V shed 2 bases, J shed 2 bases, and the junction held 6 bases outside the gene matches. The CDR3 here is CSARQGANTTDTQYF. As DNA, the CDR3 is TGCAGTGCTAGACAGGGGGCGAACACCACAGATACGCAGTATTTT.

The rearrangement joins TRBV3-1 to TRBJ2-7; 8 bases are shared with TRBD1. This CDR3 has 14 residues. The trim removed 2 bases at V and 7 bases at J, leaving 7 bases unmatched. From germline, CDR1 is LGHDT and CDR2 YNNKEL (reference sequence). CDR3 sequence (DNA): TGTGCCAGCAGCCAATTCTCAGGGGGCGGTGAGCAGTACTTC. Amino acid sequence: CASSQFSGGGEQYF.

The chain is built from TRBV4-3 and TRBJ1-2, with D hard to call. CDR3 size: 18 residues. Trimming took off 0 bases at V and 8 bases at J, with 25 bases between the two ends. The germline gives CDR1 LGHNA, CDR2 YSLEER. The CDR3 nucleotides are TGCGCCAGCAGCCAAGATTTTATTCCCGTGGGCCTCGGCCAAGGCTACACCTTC. Its protein product is CASSQDFIPVGLGQGYTF.

The rearrangement uses TRBV7-2 and TRBJ1-1; D is unresolved. Germline CDR1 SGHTA, CDR2 FQGNSA. The CDR3 spans 15 residues. Trimming took 3 bases from V and 1 from J, leaving 12 bases between them. The CDR3 DNA is TGTGCCAGCAGCTTGGGGTACGGGGAGAACACTGAAGCTTTCTTT. Translation: CASSLGYGENTEAFF.

This clonotype was recorded many times. The chain joins TRBV10-3 to TRBJ2-7; the D is unclear. The CDR3 spans 14 residues. The germline gives CDR1 ENHRY, CDR2 SYGVKD. V was pared by 2 bases and J by 9 bases, with 17 bases between. This CDR3 is CAISERTDRPGQYF. The DNA for the CDR3 is TGTGCCATCAGTGAGAGAACCGACCGGCCCGGGCAGTACTTC.

The chain carries TRBV28 and TRBJ2-7; D perhaps matches TRBD2 (7 bases). Deletions cut 8 bases from V and 4 bases from J, with 30 bases between. Germline-derived CDR1 and CDR2 are MDHEN and SYDVKM. The CDR3 is 18 residues long. CDR3: CASLTRGAGISAQYEQYF. DNA of the CDR3: TGTGCCAGCCTTACTCGGGGGGCAGGGATTAGCGCCCAATACGAGCAGTACTTC.